What follows are 17 T cell receptor beta chains derived from one specimen sequenced in a study of T-cell memory formation after mild COVID-19. TCRdb ran MiXCR on the 5' RACE reads and lists one entry per CDR3 protein. Counted here are around 470,000 distinct CDR3 sequences, about 20% occurring once; the ten biggest clones make up roughly 8.4%. The sequenced material came from PBMCs or a T cell subset sorted from them (not recorded which). Receptors were obtained from an adult woman who had mild COVID-19 (a few samples of this study predate the infection). Cell type and time point are not known.

The chain employs TRBV20-1 and TRBJ1-2; 8 bases map to TRBD1. After removal of 4 bases from V and 4 bases from J, the junction contained 5 bases not matched to a gene. Germline V gene data show CDR1 as DFQATT and CDR2 as SNEGSKA (reference sequence). The CDR3 extends over 13 amino acids. CDR3 region: CSAKSGGGYGYTF. The DNA of the CDR3 is TGCAGTGCTAAATCAGGGGGCGGCTATGGCTACACCTTC.

This clonotype appeared a few times. The chain uses TRBV27 and TRBJ1-1, with D possibly being TRBD1 (6 bases). Trimming stripped 3 bases from V and 3 bases from J, with 11 bases between. The CDR3 sequence is 14 residues long. In germline, CDR1 is MNHEY, CDR2 SMNVEV (reference sequence). The CDR3 DNA is TGTGCCAGCAGTTTTGGGGGGCGCGACACTGAAGCTTTCTTT. Encoded protein: CASSFGGRDTEAFF.

The V gene is TRBV2, the J gene TRBJ1-1, with a possible D match to TRBD1 (5 bases). The germline V gene has CDR1 SNHLY and CDR2 FYNNEI. The CDR3 covers 13 residues. Trimming removed 2 bases at V and 10 bases at J, with 14 bases between. Here the CDR3 reads CASSERTGGRAFF. The CDR3 DNA reads TGTGCCAGCAGTGAACGCACAGGAGGTAGAGCTTTCTTT.

The CDR3 coding sequence is TGTGCCAGCAGCTCGGGAGGGGGGCACTACGAGCAGTACTTC. Protein: CASSSGGGHYEQYF. J is TRBJ2-7 and V is TRBV11-3; 8 bases match TRBD2. Germline V lookup: CDR1 SGHNT, CDR2 YENEEA. J gave up 3 bases and V 4 bases, and 5 bases lay outside the gene matches. This CDR3 is 14 amino acids long.

This clonotype was detected a few times. The chain is built from TRBV2 and TRBJ2-4, with D possibly matching TRBD2 (5 bases). This CDR3 is 14 amino acids long. V lost 7 bases, J lost 1 base, and 11 bases lay in between. Germline assignment: CDR1 SNHLY and CDR2 FYNNEI. The CDR3: CASKVGEAKNIQYF. The DNA of the CDR3 is TGTGCCAGCAAGGTCGGGGAGGCCAAAAACATTCAGTACTTC. The full variable domain, completed using reference TRBV2 and TRBJ2-4, is EPEVTQTPSHQVTQMGQEVILRCVPISNHLYFYWYRQILGQKVEFLVSFYNNEISEKSEIFDDQFSVERPDGSNFTLKIRSTKLEDSAMYFCASKVGEAKNIQYFGAGTRLSVL.

The CDR3, as DNA: TGTGCCAGCAGCTTTGGCAACAGCGGCAATCAGCCCCAGCATTTT. Protein sequence: CASSFGNSGNQPQHF. The V and J genes are TRBV7-2 and TRBJ1-5, with no clear D. Germline V CDR1 and CDR2: SGHTA, FQGNSA. V lost 3 bases and J 2 bases, leaving 11 bases between the germline ends. CDR3 length equals 15 residues.

This clonotype turned up a few times. V usage is TRBV6-2 or TRBV6-3 and J usage is TRBJ2-7; 12 nucleotides agree with TRBD2. V trimming: 6 bases; J trimming: 0 bases; junction bases outside the gene matches: 6. The CDR3 extends over 16 amino acids. In germline, CDR1 is MNHEY, CDR2 SVGEGT. CDR3 coding DNA: TGTGCCAGCAGCTCTACGGGACTAGCGGGCTCCTACGAGCAGTACTTC. Amino acid sequence: CASSSTGLAGSYEQYF.

This sequence joins TRBV30 and TRBJ2-3; perhaps TRBD1 as D (5 bases). Germline values: CDR1 GTSNPN, CDR2 SVGIG (reference sequence). The CDR3 sequence is 13 residues long. In nucleotides, the CDR3 is TGTGCTGGGGCCCGGGCTAGCACAGATACGCAGTATTTT. It codes for CAGARASTDTQYF.

This chain joins TRBV5-1 and TRBJ2-3, with TRBD2 matching 8 bases. The trim removed 0 bases at V and 0 bases at J, leaving 6 bases unmatched. CDR1 SGHRS and CDR2 YFSETQ come from the germline V gene. This CDR3 contains 17 residues. The CDR3 sequence: CASSLARTSPSTDTQYF. CDR3 coding DNA: TGCGCCAGCAGCTTGGCCCGGACTAGCCCCAGCACAGATACGCAGTATTTT.

This clonotype was seen a handful of times. This chain links TRBV20-1 with TRBJ2-5, with TRBD2 matching 8 bases. The CDR3 loop spans 13 amino acids. Germline values: CDR1 DFQATT, CDR2 SNEGSKA (reference sequence). J lost 1 base, V lost 6 bases, and 4 bases had no gene match. DNA of the CDR3: TGCAGTGCCGGCGGACTAGCCCAAGAGACCCAGTACTTC. As protein: CSAGGLAQETQYF.

This clonotype has only a few counts. V and J are TRBV5-1 and TRBJ1-6, with 7 bases matching TRBD1. V gave up 4 bases and J gave up 12 bases; unmatched junction bases: 7. The germline V gene encodes CDR1 SGHRS and CDR2 YFSETQ. This CDR3 spans 13 amino acids. The CDR3 protein is CASSTGTARPLHF. CDR3 DNA: TGCGCCAGCAGCACGGGGACAGCCCGACCCCTCCACTTT.

The table lists this clonotype with a few counts. The chain uses TRBV20-1 and TRBJ2-7; D unresolved. The germline V gene has CDR1 DFQATT and CDR2 SNEGSKA (reference sequence). V was trimmed by 8 bases and J by 6 bases, leaving 14 bases between them. The CDR3 has 11 amino acids. This chain's CDR3 is CSLPTLGEQYF. The CDR3 DNA reads as TGCAGTCTCCCTACGCTGGGCGAGCAGTACTTC.

This clonotype has a handful of counts. This chain uses TRBV6-5 with TRBJ2-1, with 8 bases matching TRBD2. The J segment lost 0 bases and the V segment lost 2 bases, leaving 6 bases of the junction unmatched. CDR3 size: 17 residues. Germline V lookup: CDR1 MNHEY, CDR2 SVGAGI. This chain's CDR3 is CASSYLAGDSSYNEQFF. The CDR3, as DNA: TGTGCCAGCAGTTACCTAGCGGGCGACAGCTCCTACAATGAGCAGTTCTTC.

This clonotype was found a few times. The chain combines TRBV3-1 with TRBJ2-7; tentative D call: TRBD1 (6 bases). Trimming pared 2 bases from V and 2 bases from J, leaving 10 bases between. CDR1 and CDR2 (germline): LGHDT, YNNKEL (reference sequence). This CDR3 is 14 amino acids long. The chain's CDR3 is CASSQRDNTYEQYF. The CDR3 DNA is TGTGCCAGCAGCCAAAGGGACAACACCTACGAGCAGTACTTC.

The rearrangement joins TRBV5-1 to TRBJ2-7; possible D gene TRBD1, 7 bases. V was shortened by 3 bases and J by 4 bases, with 23 bases between the two germline ends. Per germline, CDR1 SGHRS and CDR2 YFSETQ. This CDR3 comprises 17 residues. CDR3 loop: CASSWRDRPLTQYEQYF. The DNA of the CDR3 is TGCGCCAGCAGCTGGCGGGACAGACCTCTAACCCAATACGAGCAGTACTTC.

This clonotype was detected only a few times. The rearrangement joins TRBV7-9 to TRBJ2-6; D is uncertain. There are 16 residues in the CDR3. Trimming removed 5 bases from V and 0 bases from J, with 11 bases in between. Per germline, CDR1 SEHNR and CDR2 FQNEAQ (reference sequence). The CDR3 DNA reads as TGTGCCAGCAGCACCTCAGCCCGCTCTGGGGCCAACGTCCTGACTTTC. Its translation is CASSTSARSGANVLTF.

In its sample, this clonotype was seen a few times. The chain employs TRBV2 and TRBJ2-3, with D maybe TRBD2 (6 bases). V dropped 7 bases and J dropped 0 bases, with 14 bases sitting between them. This CDR3 is 15 amino acids long. In germline, CDR1 is SNHLY, CDR2 FYNNEI. The CDR3 nucleotides read TGTGCCAGCAAGTTAGTGGCGGGAAGCACAGATACGCAGTATTTT. It encodes CASKLVAGSTDTQYF.